A selection of T cell receptor beta chains follows, all from one sample in a study of T cell responses to AZD1222 COVID-19 vaccine. Data came from immunoSEQ multiplex PCR; TCRdb stores just in-frame clones and leaves some out. The repertoire holds about 120,000 clones, with 70% to 90% as singletons. The starting material was peripheral blood, obtained on day 0 of AZD1222 vaccination. These TCRs come from an adult in good health. CDR3s include the opening cysteine and the closing phenylalanine or tryptophan. Each record gives: clone size, J gene, V gene, CDR3 protein. Rows give clone size only sometimes, using once, few, many, or a class for an expanded clone.

>once|TRBJ2-5|TRBV5-8
CASSLWGNRQQETQYF
>.|TRBJ2-7|TRBV12-5
CASAETGGLLYEQYF
>once|TRBJ2-2|TRBV7-7
CASSLGTGGSGELFF
>.|TRBJ2-2|TRBV18
CASSRTGGTGELFF
>.|TRBJ1-3|TRBV2
CASRMGRMAFSGNTIYF
>once|TRBJ2-7|TRBV6-5
CASSTSGGPSYEQYF
>.|TRBJ1-1|TRBV7-6
CASSSTYRGVTEAFF
>.|TRBJ1-5|TRBV9
CASSASRGPTFAYSNQPQHF
>.|TRBJ1-3|TRBV9
CASSVSLQGLSSGNTIYF
>.|TRBJ1-1|TRBV27
CASSLWAGTIYTEAFF
>.|TRBJ1-2|TRBV7-9
CASSPGTPDNYGYTF
>.|TRBJ2-2|TRBV24-1
CATSSNTGELFF
>once|TRBJ2-1|TRBV9
CASSTLPEVSYNEQFF
>.|TRBJ2-3|TRBV7-3
CASGRTITDTQYF
>.|TRBJ1-2|TRBV2
CASRVQGSGGYTF
>.|TRBJ1-5|TRBV7-8
CASSLDEGTAPQPQHF
>.|TRBJ2-5|TRBV7-3
CASSLRGGTETQYF
>.|TRBJ1-4|TRBV5-6
CASSLRQGGGNEKLFF
>.|TRBJ1-1|TRBV4-3
CASSHSTGGGLAFF
>.|TRBJ2-2|TRBV9
CASSVATWGTGELFF
>.|TRBJ1-3|TRBV9
CASSVVGQGNTIYF
>.|TRBJ1-2|TRBV6-1
CASSEAWQIYGYTF
>.|TRBJ2-1|TRBV2
CASSRVLKNEQFF
>few|TRBJ2-3|TRBV6-6
CAIRGGAADTQYF
>.|TRBJ1-2|TRBV19
CASTQTGGLGYTF
>.|TRBJ1-2|TRBV12-3/TRBV12-4
CASSRTGNGYTF
>.|TRBJ2-3|TRBV7-9
CASSLGRKGGTDTQYF
>.|TRBJ1-2|TRBV5-1
CASSLGEDTNYGYTF
>.|TRBJ2-2|TRBV5-4
CASSLAVGLTGELFF
>.|TRBJ2-4|TRBV27
CASSLPDRGMRAKNIQYF
>once|TRBJ1-3|TRBV10-3
CATLPVSSGNTIYF
>once|TRBJ2-3|TRBV5-1
CASREGGTDTQYF
>.|TRBJ2-7|TRBV11-2
CASSSRTGISYEQYF
>once|TRBJ1-1|TRBV10-3
CAIMAGVMNTEAFF
>.|TRBJ1-1|TRBV4-1
CASSQDRGRWAFF
>once|TRBJ1-4|TRBV6-5
CASSTGEGGEKLFF
>.|TRBJ1-2|TRBV4-1
CASSQLQAFYGYTF
>.|TRBJ1-3|TRBV7-6
CASSAGSPGNTIYF
>.|TRBJ2-1|TRBV5-6
CASSPGSGDPSYNEQFF
>.|TRBJ1-2|TRBV4-1
CASSHPRDNTNYGYTF
>.|TRBJ1-3|TRBV11-2
CASTSLGNTIYF
>.|TRBJ2-2|TRBV7-2
CASSLRAWNTGELFF
>.|TRBJ1-5|TRBV12-3/TRBV12-4
CASSFVSQPQHF
>.|TRBJ1-2|TRBV2
CASSPEGTNYGYTF
>once|TRBJ2-3|TRBV5-1
CASSLTTEGTDTQYF
>.|TRBJ2-2|TRBV29-1
CSVFPRQDTGELFF
>.|TRBJ1-2|TRBV7-9
CASSLAADSPYGYTF
>.|TRBJ1-6|TRBV6-6
CASSHRTGGESPLHF
>.|TRBJ2-3|TRBV7-3
CASSLGTSGYTDTQYF
>.|TRBJ1-1|TRBV6-2/TRBV6-3
CASSASPATGMNTEAFF
>.|TRBJ1-1|TRBV19
CASSMYGPGRGAFGGTEAFF
>.|TRBJ1-2|TRBV11-2
CASSRLRLSTDGYTF
>.|TRBJ1-2|TRBV29-1
CSVEDVKTGWANYGYTF
>.|TRBJ1-1|TRBV7-9
CASSLGRNPENTEAFF
>.|TRBJ2-7|TRBV5-1
CASTRDRTDYEQYF
>.|TRBJ1-2|TRBV9
CASSVQGLANYGYTF
>few|TRBJ2-1|TRBV7-9
CASSLEGARYNEQFF